The 11 T cell receptor beta chains in this list originate from one sample, sequenced in a study of CD8 T cells in ankylosing spondylitis. TCRdb reanalysed the 5' RACE reads using MiXCR and keeps one entry per CDR3 protein. The data show 250,000 or so distinct CDR3 sequences, under 30% seen once. Sequenced: blood, either unsorted or a sorted T cell fraction (not recorded which). The source of these receptors is a male donor with ankylosing spondylitis or in good health (not recorded which).

Ten or more counts support this clonotype. The CDR3 is CSARVPQDPYGYTF. The CDR3, as DNA: TGCAGTGCTAGAGTCCCCCAGGACCCCTATGGCTACACCTTC. V and J are TRBV20-1 and TRBJ1-2; D is ambiguous. Per germline, CDR1 DFQATT and CDR2 SNEGSKA (reference sequence). The CDR3 is 14 residues long. The V and J ends lost 1 base and 4 bases respectively, with 13 bases between them.

This clonotype was picked up many times. V and J are TRBV20-1 and TRBJ2-4; D not resolved. V was pared by 0 bases and J by 2 bases, with 2 bases between. Germline V gives CDR1 DFQATT, CDR2 SNEGSKA (reference sequence). This CDR3 region has 12 residues. CDR3 sequence: CSARESKNIQYF. The CDR3 nucleotides are TGCAGTGCTAGAGAATCCAAAAACATTCAGTACTTC.

This clonotype was recorded at least ten times. This chain uses TRBV10-3 with TRBJ1-2; no clear D. The V gene lost 11 bases and the J gene lost 4 bases, with 8 bases spanning the gap. Germline V lookup: CDR1 ENHRY, CDR2 SYGVKD. The CDR3 spans 10 residues. The CDR3 is CAPGSYGYTF. CDR3 nucleotide sequence: TGTGCCCCCGGGTCCTATGGCTACACCTTC.

Many counts were recorded for this clonotype. The rearrangement joins TRBV4-1 to TRBJ2-3; 11 nucleotides align to TRBD2. V lost 0 bases to trimming and J lost 6 bases; unmatched junction nucleotides: 8. Looked up from germline, CDR1 is MGHRA and CDR2 is YSYEKL. This CDR3 comprises 17 residues. Here the CDR3 reads CASSQDSSGGASDTQYF. The CDR3 nucleotides read TGCGCCAGCAGCCAAGATAGTAGCGGGGGGGCCTCCGATACGCAGTATTTT.

V and J are TRBV10-3 and TRBJ2-3; no clear D gene. This CDR3 contains 13 residues. Germline V gene sequence: CDR1 ENHRY, CDR2 SYGVKD. Trimming took off 0 bases at V and 7 bases at J, with 8 bases between the two ends. The CDR3 DNA is TGTGCCATCAGTGAGTCGACGGGCCATACGCAGTATTTT. Protein sequence: CAISESTGHTQYF.

The chain combines TRBV15 with TRBJ1-1, with D perhaps TRBD1 (6 bases). Germline V gene data show CDR1 as LNHNV and CDR2 as YYDKDF (reference sequence). V was pared by 3 bases and J by 5 bases, with 16 bases between. The CDR3 spans 15 residues. This CDR3 is CATSSERGGGTEAFF. The CDR3 region has the DNA TGTGCCACCAGCAGCGAAAGGGGAGGGGGAACTGAAGCTTTCTTT.

This chain's CDR3 is CASSRPGSSSYNEQFF. CDR3 bases: TGTGCCAGCAGCCGGCCGGGATCAAGCTCCTACAATGAGCAGTTCTTC. This chain connects TRBV6-1 to TRBJ2-1, with D possibly matching TRBD2 (5 bases). The germline V gene encodes CDR1 MNHNS and CDR2 SASEGT. V shed 6 bases and J shed 0 bases, with 15 bases lying between them. This CDR3 has 16 residues.

This clonotype was found many times. The CDR3 nucleotides are TGTGCCAGCAGTTCCCCAGGGGTCAATGAGCAGTTCTTC. It translates to CASSSPGVNEQFF. The V gene is TRBV12-3 or TRBV12-4, the J gene TRBJ2-1; D possibly corresponds to TRBD1 (6 bases). V lost 4 bases and J 6 bases, leaving 10 bases between the germline ends. This CDR3 is 13 amino acids long.

The rearrangement joins TRBV29-1 to TRBJ2-6; the D is unclear. Per the germline V gene, CDR1 is SQVTM and CDR2 is ANQGSEA. Trimming removed 7 bases at V and 4 bases at J, with 8 bases between. The CDR3 is made up of 12 amino acids. CDR3: CSARIGANVLTF. Here the CDR3 DNA reads TGCAGCGCCCGGATCGGGGCCAACGTCCTGACTTTC.

This clonotype appeared many times. CDR3 in amino acids: CASTSDRGRRSTEAFF. For the CDR3, the DNA is TGTGCCAGCACCAGCGACAGGGGGCGACGATCCACTGAAGCTTTCTTT. The V gene is TRBV28, the J gene TRBJ1-1; TRBD1 matches at 10 bases. The V gene end was trimmed by 7 bases and the J gene end by 4 bases; junction bases not matched to a gene: 12. This CDR3 is 16 amino acids long. Germline loops: CDR1 MDHEN, CDR2 SYDVKM.

There are many counts of this clonotype. The chain joins TRBV12-3 or TRBV12-4 to TRBJ2-2; possible D gene TRBD2, 5 bases. Trimming left V 5 bases short and J 6 bases short, with 16 bases between. This CDR3 is built from 15 residues. The CDR3 reads CASSSPGLGSGELFF. The CDR3 DNA sequence: TGTGCCAGCAGTAGTCCGGGGTTGGGTTCCGGGGAGCTGTTTTTT.